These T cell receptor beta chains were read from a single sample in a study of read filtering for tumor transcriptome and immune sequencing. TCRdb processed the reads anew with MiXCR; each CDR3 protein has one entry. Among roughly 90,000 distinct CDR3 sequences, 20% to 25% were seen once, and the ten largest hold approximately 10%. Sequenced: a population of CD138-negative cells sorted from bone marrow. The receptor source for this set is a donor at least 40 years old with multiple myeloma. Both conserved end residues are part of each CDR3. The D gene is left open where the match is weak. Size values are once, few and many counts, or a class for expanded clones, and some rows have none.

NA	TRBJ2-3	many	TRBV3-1	TGTGCCAGCAGCCAAGGACTACATCGCACAGATACGCAGTATTTT	CASSQGLHRTDTQYF
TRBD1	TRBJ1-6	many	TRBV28	TGTGCCAGCAGTGTCGGGACAGGTTATAAAGGCTTT	CASSVGTGYKGF
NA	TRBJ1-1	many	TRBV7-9	TGTGCCAGCAGCTTAGTGACAGAAGAGGCTTTCTTT	CASSLVTEEAFF
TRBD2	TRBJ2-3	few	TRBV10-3	TGTACCATCAGTCAGGCCAGCGGGGTCAGCACAGATACGCAGTATTTT	CTISQASGVSTDTQYF
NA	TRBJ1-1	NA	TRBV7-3	TGTGCCAGCAGCTTAACCCCGGGAGCACTGGAAGCTTTCTTT	CASSLTPGALEAFF
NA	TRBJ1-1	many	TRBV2	TGTGCCAGCGGCGGGTCTATGAACACTGAAGCTTTCTTT	CASGGSMNTEAFF
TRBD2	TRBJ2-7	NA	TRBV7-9	TGTGCCAGCAGGCCCCTAGCGGGGTTCCGCGAGCAGTACTTC	CASRPLAGFREQYF
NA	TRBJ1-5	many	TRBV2	TGTGCCAGCAGCCGCACAGGTTATAGCAATCAGCCCCAGCATTTT	CASSRTGYSNQPQHF
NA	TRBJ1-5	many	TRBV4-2	TGTGCCAGCAGCCAAGACGTGGGCACACATCAGCCCCAGCATTTT	CASSQDVGTHQPQHF
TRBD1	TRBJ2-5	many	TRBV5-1	TGCGCCAGCACGCCGGGACAGGAAGAGACCCAGTACTTC	CASTPGQEETQYF
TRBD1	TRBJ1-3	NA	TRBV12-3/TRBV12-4	TGTGCCAGCAGGAGGCCGGGACAGGGCTCTGGAAACACCATATATTTT	CASRRPGQGSGNTIYF
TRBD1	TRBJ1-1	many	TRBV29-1	TGCAGCGTTCGGGAGGGGGCTGGTGAAGCTTTCTTT	CSVREGAGEAFF
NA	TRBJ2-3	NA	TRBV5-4	TGTGCCAGCAGCTTGGCCCTGGGCGCTAGCACAGATACGCAGTATTTT	CASSLALGASTDTQYF
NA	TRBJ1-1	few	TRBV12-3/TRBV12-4	TGTGCCAGCAGCCCAAGGGGAGGGGTGACTGAAGCTTTCTTT	CASSPRGGVTEAFF
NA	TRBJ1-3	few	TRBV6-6	TGTGCCAGCTGGAACCTATTGTCTGGAAACACCATATATTTT	CASWNLLSGNTIYF
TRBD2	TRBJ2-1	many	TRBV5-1	TGCGCCAGCAGCGATAGCGGGGGGGCCAGTGAGCAGTTCTTC	CASSDSGGASEQFF
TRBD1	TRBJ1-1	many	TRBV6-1	TGTGCCAGCAGTGCGGGACAGGGGGCCTATACTGAAGCTTTCTTT	CASSAGQGAYTEAFF
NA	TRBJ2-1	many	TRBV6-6	TGTGCCAGCAGTTCGGACCCCTACAATGAGCAGTTCTTC	CASSSDPYNEQFF
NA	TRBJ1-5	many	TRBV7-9	TGTGCCAGCAGCTTAGATTCACCGCGCAATCAGCCCCAGCATTTT	CASSLDSPRNQPQHF
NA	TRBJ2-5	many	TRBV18	TGTGCCAGCTCACCAGCGGGGGAGACCCAGTACTTC	CASSPAGETQYF
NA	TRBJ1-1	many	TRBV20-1	TGCAGTGCTAGTCGAGGGGCCACTGAAGCTTTCTTT	CSASRGATEAFF
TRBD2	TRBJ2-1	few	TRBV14	TGTGCCAGCAGCCAGCTTAGCGGGGGGGCCAGAAATGAGCAGTTCTTC	CASSQLSGGARNEQFF
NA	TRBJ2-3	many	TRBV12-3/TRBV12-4	TGTGCCAGCACCCAATCAGGGTCGGGTACAGATACGCAGTATTTT	CASTQSGSGTDTQYF
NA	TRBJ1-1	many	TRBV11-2	TGTGCCAGCAGCACCCGGGCGGAGAACACTGAAGCTTTCTTT	CASSTRAENTEAFF
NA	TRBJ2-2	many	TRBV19	TGTGCCCCTAATCCGGGGGAGCTGTTTTTT	CAPNPGELFF
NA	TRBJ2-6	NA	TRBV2	TGTGCCAGCGGATCGCCCGGGCCTGGGGCCAACGTCCTGACTTTC	CASGSPGPGANVLTF
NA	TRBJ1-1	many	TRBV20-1	TGCAGTGCTGGGTTGAACACTGAAGCTTTCTTT	CSAGLNTEAFF
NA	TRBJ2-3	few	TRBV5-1	TGCGCCAGCAGGGAGAACACAGATACGCAGTATTTT	CASRENTDTQYF
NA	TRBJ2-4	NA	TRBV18	TGTGCCAGCTCACAGGAGGGGAAAAACATTCAGTACTTC	CASSQEGKNIQYF
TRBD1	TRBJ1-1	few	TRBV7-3	TGTGCCAGCAGCCCGACAGGGGCGAGGGGTAACACTGAAGCTTTCTTT	CASSPTGARGNTEAFF
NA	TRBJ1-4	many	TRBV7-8	TGTGCCAGCAGCGTCGGGGGGGGGAGTGAAAAACTGTTTTTT	CASSVGGGSEKLFF
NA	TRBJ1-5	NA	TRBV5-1	TGCGCCAGCAGCCTGGACAGCAATCGGCCCCAGCATTTT	CASSLDSNRPQHF